The 8 T cell receptor beta chains below come from one sample, sequenced in a study of early stage breast cancer tumors (dated by TCRdb to the late 2010s). Library preparation employed the immunoSEQ multiplex PCR assay. TCRdb mirrors the immuneACCESS table, restricted to in-frame sequences. Some clones are absent from its copies; in checked studies, under half trace to an unresolved V gene, and the reason for the others is unknown. The sample table contains fewer than 50,000 clones; only one count was recorded for approximately 78% of them. Clones ranked in the top ten supply 5.5% to 8% of the sample. The sample comprised blood. These receptors all stem from a person in their fifties with breast cancer.

This clone has a count of ten or more. This sequence joins TRBV30 and TRBJ1-6; no clear D gene. CDR3 length: 13 residues. CDR1 GTSNPN and CDR2 SVGIG come from the germline V gene (reference sequence). Trimming shortened V by 6 bases and J by 8 bases, and 14 bases separated the two germline ends. The CDR3 reads CACGWGGDSPLHF. DNA for the CDR3: TGTGCCTGTGGTTGGGGAGGAGATTCACCCCTCCACTTT.

This clone was detected only once. The rearrangement joins TRBV28 to TRBJ2-3, with 8 bases identical to TRBD2. After removal of 2 bases from V and 1 base from J, the junction contained 8 bases not matched to a gene. The CDR3 has 17 amino acids. Germline V lookup: CDR1 MDHEN, CDR2 SYDVKM. The CDR3 reads CASSLGTGTRGTDTQYF. DNA for the CDR3: TGTGCCAGCAGTTTAGGGACCGGGACTAGGGGCACAGATACGCAGTATTTT.

The V call is TRBV25-1, the J call TRBJ2-5, with D possibly being TRBD2 (6 bases). The CDR3 covers 14 residues. Between the trimmed V and J ends, which lost 5 bases and 1 base, there was a span of 11 bases. Germline V CDR1 and CDR2: MGHDK, SYGVNS. CDR3: CASSWGGVQETQYF. The CDR3 coding sequence is TGTGCCAGCAGTTGGGGCGGGGTCCAAGAGACCCAGTACTTC.

The chain combines TRBV7-2 with TRBJ2-2; D may be TRBD2 (6 bases). V was trimmed by 5 bases and J by 5 bases, leaving 15 bases between them. This CDR3 region has 15 residues. CDR1 SGHTA and CDR2 FQGNSA come from the germline V gene. CDR3 amino acids: CASSQRRAGTGELFF. CDR3 nucleotide sequence: TGTGCCAGCAGCCAGAGGAGGGCAGGGACCGGGGAGCTGTTTTTT.

The DNA for the CDR3 is TGCGCCAGCAGCCCTGGGGGGGGAACAACTAATGAAAAACTGTTTTTT. The encoded protein is CASSPGGGTTNEKLFF. The gene calls are TRBV5-1 and TRBJ1-4, with a weak D call TRBD1 (5 bases). Germline CDR1 and CDR2: SGHRS and YFSETQ. Trimming stripped 4 bases from V and 0 bases from J, with 13 bases between. This CDR3 contains 16 residues.

This clone was found once. The genes are TRBV18 and TRBJ1-5, with 7 nucleotides matching TRBD1. The CDR3 runs 14 residues. The trim removed 3 bases at V and 4 bases at J, leaving 3 bases unmatched. Germline V gives CDR1 KGHSH, CDR2 LQKENI. In DNA, the CDR3 is TGTGCCAGCTCACCGACAGGGTTGAATCAGCCCCAGCATTTT. This translates into CASSPTGLNQPQHF. The variable domain in full, with the rest retrieved from reference TRBV18 and TRBJ1-5, is NAGVMQNPRHLVRRRGQEARLRCSPMKGHSHVYWYRQLPEEGLKFMVYLQKENIIDESGMPKERFSAEFPKEGPSILRIQQVVRGDSAAYFCASSPTGLNQPQHFGDGTRLSIL.

The chain couples TRBV29-1 to TRBJ2-1, with TRBD1 as a possible D gene (8 bases). This CDR3 is 11 amino acids long. V was clipped by 6 bases and J by 10 bases, with 13 bases between them. Germline CDR1 reads SQVTM; CDR2 reads ANQGSEA. CDR3 bases: TGCAGCGTGGGGGGGGACAGGGAGCAGTTCTTC. Amino acids: CSVGGDREQFF.

The chain employs TRBV5-1 and TRBJ2-5, with TRBD2 matching over 8 bases. Trimming removed 4 bases from V and 1 base from J; junction bases left unmatched: 3. The germline CDR1 and CDR2 sequences are SGHRS and YFSETQ. This CDR3 is built from 14 residues. The CDR3 is CASSPSGRQETQYF. The DNA of the CDR3 is TGCGCCAGCAGCCCTAGCGGGCGCCAAGAGACCCAGTACTTC.